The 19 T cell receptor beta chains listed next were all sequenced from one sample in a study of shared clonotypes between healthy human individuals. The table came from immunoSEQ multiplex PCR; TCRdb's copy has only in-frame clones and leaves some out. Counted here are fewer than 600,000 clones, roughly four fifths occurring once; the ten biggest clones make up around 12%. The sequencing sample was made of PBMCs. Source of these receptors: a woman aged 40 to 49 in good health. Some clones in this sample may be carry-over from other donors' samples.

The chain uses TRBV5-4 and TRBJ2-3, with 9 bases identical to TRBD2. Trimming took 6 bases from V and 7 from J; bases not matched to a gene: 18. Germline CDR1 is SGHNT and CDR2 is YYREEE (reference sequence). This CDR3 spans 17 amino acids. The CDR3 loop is CASKSGTSQVIQYTQYF. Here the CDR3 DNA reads TGTGCCAGCAAGAGCGGGACTAGCCAAGTAATTCAATATACGCAGTATTTT.

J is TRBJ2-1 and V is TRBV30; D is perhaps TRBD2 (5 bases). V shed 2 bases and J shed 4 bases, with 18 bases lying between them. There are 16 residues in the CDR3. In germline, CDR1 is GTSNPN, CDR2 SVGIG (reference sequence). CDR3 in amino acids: CAWSSKRAPGYNEQFF. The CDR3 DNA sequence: TGTGCCTGGAGTAGTAAAAGGGCGCCGGGATACAATGAGCAGTTCTTC.

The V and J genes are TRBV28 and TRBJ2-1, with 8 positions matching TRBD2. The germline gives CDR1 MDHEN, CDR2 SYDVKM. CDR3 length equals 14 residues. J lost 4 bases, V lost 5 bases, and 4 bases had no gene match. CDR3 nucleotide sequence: TGTGCCAGCAGTGAGGGACTAGGTTACAATGAGCAGTTCTTC. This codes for CASSEGLGYNEQFF.

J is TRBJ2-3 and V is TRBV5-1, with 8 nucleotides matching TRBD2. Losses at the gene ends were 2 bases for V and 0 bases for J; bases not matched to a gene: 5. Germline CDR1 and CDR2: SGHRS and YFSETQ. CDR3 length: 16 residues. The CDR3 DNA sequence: TGCGCCAGCAGCTTCGGGAGGGCCTCTAGCACAGATACGCAGTATTTT. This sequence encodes CASSFGRASSTDTQYF.

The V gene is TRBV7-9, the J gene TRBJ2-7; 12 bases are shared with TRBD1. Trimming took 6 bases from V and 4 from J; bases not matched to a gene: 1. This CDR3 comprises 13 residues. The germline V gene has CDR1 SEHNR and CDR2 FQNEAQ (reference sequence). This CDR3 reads CASRGQGAYEQYF. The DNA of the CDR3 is TGTGCCAGCAGGGGACAGGGGGCTTACGAGCAGTACTTC.

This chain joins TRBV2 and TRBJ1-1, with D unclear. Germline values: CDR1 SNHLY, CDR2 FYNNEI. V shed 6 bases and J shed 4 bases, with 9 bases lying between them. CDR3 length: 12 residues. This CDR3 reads CASRRGGTEAFF. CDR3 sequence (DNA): TGTGCCAGCAGGCGGGGAGGCACTGAAGCTTTCTTT.

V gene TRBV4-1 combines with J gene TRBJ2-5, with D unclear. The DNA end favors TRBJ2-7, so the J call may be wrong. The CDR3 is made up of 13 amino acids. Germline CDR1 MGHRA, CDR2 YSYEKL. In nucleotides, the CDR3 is TGCGCCAGCAGCGGAATTATAGGCGGCGAGCAGTACTTC. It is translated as CASSGIIGGEQYF.

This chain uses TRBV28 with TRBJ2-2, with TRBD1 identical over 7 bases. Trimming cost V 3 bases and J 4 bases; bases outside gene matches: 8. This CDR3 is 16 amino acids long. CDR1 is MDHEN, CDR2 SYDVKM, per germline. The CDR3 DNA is TGTGCCAGCAGTTTGCCCGTGACAGGGAGCACCGGGGAGCTGTTTTTT. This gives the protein CASSLPVTGSTGELFF.

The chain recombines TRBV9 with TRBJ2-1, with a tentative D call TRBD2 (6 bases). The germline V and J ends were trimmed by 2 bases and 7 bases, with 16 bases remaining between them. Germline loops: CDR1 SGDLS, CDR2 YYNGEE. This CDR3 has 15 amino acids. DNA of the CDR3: TGTGCCAGCAGCGTTCAAGCGGGTGCCCGAAATGAGCAGTTCTTC. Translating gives CASSVQAGARNEQFF.

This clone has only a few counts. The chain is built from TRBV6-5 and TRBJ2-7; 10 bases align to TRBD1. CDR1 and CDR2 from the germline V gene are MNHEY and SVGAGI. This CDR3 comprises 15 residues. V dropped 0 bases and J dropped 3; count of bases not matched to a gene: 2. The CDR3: CASSYSWTGGYEQYF. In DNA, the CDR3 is TGTGCCAGCAGTTACTCTTGGACAGGGGGCTACGAGCAGTACTTC.

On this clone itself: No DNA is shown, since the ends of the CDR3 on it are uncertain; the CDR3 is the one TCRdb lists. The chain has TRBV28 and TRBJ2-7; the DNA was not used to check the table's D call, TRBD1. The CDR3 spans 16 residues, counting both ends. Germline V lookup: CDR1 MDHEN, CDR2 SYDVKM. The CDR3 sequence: CASSTSGTGGKYEQYF.

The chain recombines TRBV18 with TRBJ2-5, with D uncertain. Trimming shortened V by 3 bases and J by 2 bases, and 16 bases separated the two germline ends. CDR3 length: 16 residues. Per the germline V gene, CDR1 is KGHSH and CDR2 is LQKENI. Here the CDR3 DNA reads TGTGCCAGCTCACCCTCGAGGTATAAAAGACAAGAGACCCAGTACTTC. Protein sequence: CASSPSRYKRQETQYF.

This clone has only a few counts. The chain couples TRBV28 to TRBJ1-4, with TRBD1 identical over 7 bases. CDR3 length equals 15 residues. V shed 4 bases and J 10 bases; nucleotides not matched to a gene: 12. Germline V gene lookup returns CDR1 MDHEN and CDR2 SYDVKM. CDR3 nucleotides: TGTGCCAGCAGTTCCCAAAGAGGGGGCGTGGGAAAACTGTTTTTT. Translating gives CASSSQRGGVGKLFF. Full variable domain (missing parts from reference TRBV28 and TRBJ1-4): DVKVTQSSRYLVKRTGEKVFLECVQDMDHENMFWYRQDPGLGLRLIYFSYDVKMKEKGDIPEGYSVSREKKERFSLILESASTNQTSMYLCASSSQRGGVGKLFFGSGTQLSVL.

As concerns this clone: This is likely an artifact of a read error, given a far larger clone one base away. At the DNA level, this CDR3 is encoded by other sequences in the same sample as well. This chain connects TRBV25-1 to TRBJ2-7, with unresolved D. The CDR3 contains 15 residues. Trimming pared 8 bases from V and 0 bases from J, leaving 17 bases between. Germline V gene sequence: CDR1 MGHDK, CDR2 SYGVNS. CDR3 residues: CASRGPLENSYEQYF. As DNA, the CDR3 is TGTGCCAGCCGTGGCCCCCTGGAGAACTCCTACGAGCAGTACTTC.

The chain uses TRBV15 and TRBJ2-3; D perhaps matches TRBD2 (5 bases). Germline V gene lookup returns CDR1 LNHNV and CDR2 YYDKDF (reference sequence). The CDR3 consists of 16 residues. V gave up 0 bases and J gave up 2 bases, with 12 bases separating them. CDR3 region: CATSRDKGDITDTQYF. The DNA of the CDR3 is TGTGCCACCAGCAGAGATAAGGGAGACATCACAGATACGCAGTATTTT.

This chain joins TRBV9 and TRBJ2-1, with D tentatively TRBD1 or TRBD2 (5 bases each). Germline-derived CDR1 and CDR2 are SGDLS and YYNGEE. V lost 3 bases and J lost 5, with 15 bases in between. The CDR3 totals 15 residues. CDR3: CASSAAPQGHNEQFF. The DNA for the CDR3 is TGTGCCAGCAGCGCGGCCCCTCAGGGACACAATGAGCAGTTCTTC.

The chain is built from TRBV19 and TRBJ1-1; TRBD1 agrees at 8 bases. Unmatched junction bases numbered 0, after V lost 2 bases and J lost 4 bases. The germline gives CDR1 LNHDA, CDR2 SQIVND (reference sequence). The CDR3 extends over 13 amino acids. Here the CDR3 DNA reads TGTGCCAGTAGTATACAGGGGGCCACTGAAGCTTTCTTT. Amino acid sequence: CASSIQGATEAFF.

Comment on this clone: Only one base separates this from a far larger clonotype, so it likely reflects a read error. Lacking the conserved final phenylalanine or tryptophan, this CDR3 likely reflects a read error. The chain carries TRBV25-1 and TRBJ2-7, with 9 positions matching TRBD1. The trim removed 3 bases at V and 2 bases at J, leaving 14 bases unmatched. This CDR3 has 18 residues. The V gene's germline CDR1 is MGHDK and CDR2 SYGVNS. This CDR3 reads CASSDLPPGQGLPYEQYS. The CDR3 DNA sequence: TGTGCCAGCAGTGACCTGCCCCCGGGACAGGGTTTGCCCTACGAGCAGTACTCC.

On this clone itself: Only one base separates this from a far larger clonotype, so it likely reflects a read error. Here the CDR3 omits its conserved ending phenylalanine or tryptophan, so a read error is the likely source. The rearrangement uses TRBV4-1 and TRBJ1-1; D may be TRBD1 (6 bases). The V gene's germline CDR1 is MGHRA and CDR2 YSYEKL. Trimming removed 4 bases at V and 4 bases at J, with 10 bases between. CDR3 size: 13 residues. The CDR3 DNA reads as TGCGCCAGCAGCCGAGGACAGAGCACTGAAGCTTTCCTT. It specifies CASSRGQSTEAFL.